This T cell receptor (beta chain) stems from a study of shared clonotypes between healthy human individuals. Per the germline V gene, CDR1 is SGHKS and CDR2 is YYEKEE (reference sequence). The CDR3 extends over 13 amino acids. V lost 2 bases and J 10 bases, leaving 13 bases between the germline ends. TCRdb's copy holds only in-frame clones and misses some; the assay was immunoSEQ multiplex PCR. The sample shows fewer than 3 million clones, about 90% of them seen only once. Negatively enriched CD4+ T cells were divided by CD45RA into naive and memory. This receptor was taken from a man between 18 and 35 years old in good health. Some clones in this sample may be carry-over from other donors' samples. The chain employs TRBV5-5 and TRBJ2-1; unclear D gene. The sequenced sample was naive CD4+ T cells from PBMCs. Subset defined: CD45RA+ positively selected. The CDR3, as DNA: TGTGCCAGCAGCTTAGCCCCAAGTCGCGAGCAGTTCTTC. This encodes CASSLAPSREQFF. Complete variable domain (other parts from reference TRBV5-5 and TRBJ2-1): DAGVTQSPTHLIKTRGQQVTLRCSPISGHKSVSWYQQVLGQGPQFIFQYYEKEERGRGNFPDRFSARQFPNYSSELNVNALLLGDSALYLCASSLAPSREQFFGPGTRLTVL.